This passage covers 14 T cell receptor beta chains from one sample sequenced in a study of blood T cell repertoires in COVID-19. The method was immunoSEQ multiplex PCR; TCRdb's version includes in-frame clones alone and lacks a portion of them. This sample yields about 230,000 clones, of which roughly 90% are seen a single time; 3% to 3.5% belongs to the top ten. Sample: PBMCs or T cells enriched from blood (not recorded which). These receptors all come from a woman aged 45-65 years in a cohort exposed to, infected with or recovered from COVID-19 (not recorded which).

This chain uses TRBV3-1 (or the pseudogene TRBV3-2) with TRBJ2-3; unclear D gene. The CDR3 has 15 amino acids. V was shortened by 6 bases and J by 1 base, with 14 bases between the two germline ends. Per the germline V gene, CDR1 is LGHDT and CDR2 is YNNKEL (reference sequence). The CDR3 DNA reads as TGTGCCAGCAGGCTGTGGGCTTCCGGCACAGATACGCAGTATTTT. It codes for CASRLWASGTDTQYF.

The chain joins TRBV7-8 to TRBJ2-5, with TRBD2 as a possible D gene (5 bases). From germline, CDR1 is SGHVS and CDR2 FQNEAQ. V shed 5 bases and J shed 5 bases, with 6 bases lying between them. This CDR3 spans 11 amino acids. The CDR3 spells CASSPGETQYF. CDR3 sequence (DNA): TGTGCCAGCAGCCCGGGGGAGACCCAGTACTTC. Full variable domain (remainder filled in from reference TRBV7-8 and TRBJ2-5): GAGVSQSPRYKVAKRGQDVALRCDPISGHVSLFWYQQALGQGPEFLTYFQNEAQLDKSGLPSDRFFAERPEGSVSTLKIQRTQQEDSAVYLCASSPGETQYFGPGTRLLVL.

The gene calls are TRBV6-5 and TRBJ1-1; no firm D call. CDR1 is MNHEY and CDR2 is SVGAGI in the germline V gene. Trimming removed 0 bases from V and 4 bases from J, with 12 bases in between. The CDR3 is 15 residues long. The CDR3 is CASSYSKSLVTEAFF. The CDR3 bases are TGTGCCAGCAGTTACTCGAAGAGTCTAGTCACTGAAGCTTTCTTT.

This chain joins TRBV7-2 and TRBJ2-5; D not certain. CDR1 SGHTA and CDR2 FQGNSA come from the germline V gene. The CDR3 totals 13 residues. The germline V and J ends were trimmed by 5 bases and 7 bases, with 14 bases remaining between them. As DNA, the CDR3 is TGTGCCAGCAGCCGAATTCCCGGTGGGACCCAGTACTTC. Translation: CASSRIPGGTQYF.

This chain uses TRBV6-1 with TRBJ1-2; 11 positions agree with TRBD1. CDR3 length: 19 residues. Trimming took 3 bases from V and 4 from J; bases not matched to a gene: 16. In germline, CDR1 is MNHNS, CDR2 SASEGT. CDR3 nucleotide sequence: TGTGCCAGCAGTGATGCTTACCGGACAGGGGGCCCTCCCGTCTATGGCTACACCTTC. Its translation is CASSDAYRTGGPPVYGYTF.

This clone appeared once. The chain combines TRBV4-3 with TRBJ1-1, with D hard to call. V gave up 0 bases and J gave up 5 bases, with 10 bases separating them. Germline values: CDR1 LGHNA, CDR2 YSLEER. This CDR3 region has 14 residues. As DNA, the CDR3 is TGCGCCAGCAGCCAAGAGTTGAGGCTTACTGAAGCTTTCTTT. It yields the protein CASSQELRLTEAFF.

This chain links TRBV11-3 with TRBJ2-3; D gene unclear. V was clipped by 2 bases and J by 6 bases, with 9 bases between them. This CDR3 has 13 residues. Germline CDR1 is SGHNT and CDR2 is YENEEA. The CDR3: CASSLSPSDTQYF. CDR3 coding DNA: TGTGCCAGCAGCTTAAGCCCTTCCGATACGCAGTATTTT. Full variable domain (missing parts from reference TRBV11-3 and TRBJ2-3): EAGVVQSPRYKIIEKKQPVAFWCNPISGHNTLYWYLQNLGQGPELLIRYENEEAVDDSQLPKDRFSAERLKGVDSTLKIQPAELGDSAVYLCASSLSPSDTQYFGPGTRLTVL.

The genes are TRBV10-1 and TRBJ2-1, with 12 positions matching TRBD2. CDR1 WNHNN and CDR2 SYGVQD come from the germline V gene (reference sequence). The CDR3 has 18 residues. CDR3 nucleotide sequence: TGCGCGATCACGGCGGCTAGCGGGGGGGCGGGATCCTACAATGAGCAGTTCTTC. It translates to CAITAASGGAGSYNEQFF.

This sequence joins TRBV7-9 and TRBJ1-6; D call uncertain. The CDR3 length is 14 residues. The V end lost 1 base, the J end lost 10 bases, and 11 bases lay between the germline ends. CDR1 SEHNR and CDR2 FQNEAQ come from the germline V gene (reference sequence). CDR3 protein: CASSLGTRGSPLHF. CDR3 nucleotides: TGTGCCAGCAGCTTAGGAACGAGAGGATCACCCCTCCACTTT.

The CDR3 region has the DNA TGTGCCAGCAGCGCGGGGGCTGGTGGCAATCAGCCCCAGCATTTT. Translated, it gives CASSAGAGGNQPQHF. The rearrangement uses TRBV11-2 and TRBJ1-5; weak D call: TRBD1 (6 bases). CDR3 length: 15 amino acids. CDR1 and CDR2 from the germline V gene are SGHAT and FQNNGV. V was pared by 5 bases and J by 2 bases, with 13 bases between.

The gene calls are TRBV11-2 and TRBJ2-2, with a tentative D call TRBD2 (5 bases). Between the trimmed V and J ends, which lost 5 bases and 2 bases, there was a span of 15 bases. The CDR3 spans 16 residues. Germline V gene data show CDR1 as SGHAT and CDR2 as FQNNGV. CDR3 bases: TGTGCCAGCAGCCACTTCCGGGGAAACAACACCGGGGAGCTGTTTTTT. This codes for CASSHFRGNNTGELFF.

This chain connects TRBV20-1 to TRBJ2-7, with TRBD1 matching over 9 bases. J lost 5 bases, V lost 3 bases, and 8 bases had no gene match. Germline CDR1 is DFQATT and CDR2 is SNEGSKA (reference sequence). The CDR3 is 14 amino acids. In nucleotides, the CDR3 is TGCAGTGCTAGTCCCGGGACAGGGAAGGACGAGCAGTACTTC. It is translated as CSASPGTGKDEQYF.

This clone appeared once. The V and J genes are TRBV6-5 and TRBJ1-5; D may be TRBD1 (5 bases). CDR3 length equals 15 residues. Germline V CDR1 and CDR2: MNHEY, SVGAGI. V was shortened by 6 bases and J by 6 bases, with 18 bases between the two germline ends. This CDR3 is CASSPEAGFFQPQHF. The DNA of the CDR3 is TGTGCCAGCAGCCCGGAAGCAGGGTTCTTTCAGCCCCAGCATTTT.

J is TRBJ1-2 and V is TRBV3-1 (or the pseudogene TRBV3-2); 11 nucleotides align to TRBD1. After removal of 6 bases from V and 7 bases from J, the junction contained 7 bases not matched to a gene. This CDR3 contains 14 residues. Germline V gene sequence: CDR1 LGHDT, CDR2 YNNKEL (reference sequence). CDR3 in amino acids: CASSPGQGASGYTF. In nucleotides, the CDR3 is TGTGCCAGCAGTCCCGGACAGGGGGCGAGTGGCTACACCTTC.